Below, 19 T cell receptor beta chains from the same sample are listed, as sequenced in a study of Graves' ophthalmopathy and Graves' hyperthyroidism. Researchers took RNA transcripts and amplified TCR beta CDR3 regions from them. The authors performed first-round RT-PCR with HTBI primers and then a second-round multiplex PCR. MiXCR was run by TCRdb on the multiplex PCR reads, yielding one entry per CDR3 protein. This table holds approximately 1.2 million distinct CDR3 sequences, less than 45% found once. Source material: peripheral blood or thyroid tissue (not recorded which). These receptors were obtained from an adult man with Graves' hyperthyroidism.

This clonotype was recorded a few times. A read error is possible here, since a much larger clone lies one base away. This chain links TRBV10-3 with TRBJ2-7; perhaps TRBD1 as D (6 bases). Germline V gene lookup returns CDR1 ENHRY and CDR2 SYGVKD. V was pared by 5 bases and J by 2 bases, with 13 bases between. The CDR3 extends over 14 amino acids. The CDR3 DNA sequence: TGTGCCATCAGTTACTCGAGGGGGACCTACGAGCAGTACTTC. It is translated as CAISYSRGTYEQYF.

The V call is TRBV7-9, the J call TRBJ1-1, with a weak D call TRBD1 (6 bases). Germline CDR1 and CDR2: SEHNR and FQNEAQ (reference sequence). The CDR3 has 11 amino acids. This CDR3 reads CAGGPNTEAFF. The CDR3 DNA reads as TGTGCGGGGGGGCCTAACACTGAAGCTTTCTTT.

The rearrangement joins TRBV29-1 to TRBJ2-7; 7 nucleotides line up with TRBD2. The germline CDR1 and CDR2 sequences are SQVTM and ANQGSEA. CDR3 length: 11 residues. V shed 8 bases and J 6 bases; nucleotides not matched to a gene: 7. The CDR3, as DNA: TGCAGCTTAGGCCGCGGGGGCGAGCAGTACTTC. Its protein product is CSLGRGGEQYF.

Worth noting for this clonotype: The junction shows a germline mismatch at one end, possibly a read error. The V gene is TRBV10-2, the J gene TRBJ2-2; 13 nucleotides align to TRBD2. The length of the CDR3 is 17 residues. Germline V gives CDR1 WSHSY, CDR2 SAAADI. In DNA, the CDR3 is TGTGCCAGCAGCCCCAGGACTAGCGGGAGTTATACCGGGGAGCTGTTTTTT. The encoded protein is CASSPRTSGSYTGELFF.

V is TRBV5-1 and J is TRBJ2-7, with 7 nucleotides matching TRBD2. V was pared by 4 bases and J by 2 bases, with 9 bases of the junction left unmatched. CDR1 is SGHRS, CDR2 YFSETQ, per germline. CDR3 length: 15 residues. The CDR3 coding sequence is TGCGCCAGCAGCCCGGAGACTAGCATCGCCTACGAGCAGTACTTC. The encoded protein is CASSPETSIAYEQYF. Full variable domain (remainder filled in from reference TRBV5-1 and TRBJ2-7): KAGVTQTPRYLIKTRGQQVTLSCSPISGHRSVSWYQQTPGQGLQFLFEYFSETQRNKGNFPGRFSGRQFSNSRSEMNVSTLELGDSALYLCASSPETSIAYEQYFGPGTRLTVT.

Many counts were recorded for this clonotype. The J gene is TRBJ2-7, the V gene TRBV20-1, with 9 bases fitting TRBD2. The CDR3 length is 13 residues. Germline V lookup: CDR1 DFQATT, CDR2 SNEGSKA (reference sequence). CDR3 nucleotides: TGCAGCGCCCGTAGCGGGAGAGGCTACGAGCAGTACTTC. Translation: CSARSGRGYEQYF.

This clonotype came up a few times. The chain joins TRBV12-3 or TRBV12-4 to TRBJ2-5, with 10 bases lining up with TRBD2. The J segment lost 4 bases and the V segment lost 4 bases, leaving 9 bases of the junction unmatched. There are 16 residues in the CDR3. The CDR3 sequence: CASSSSGSLLVETQYF. Here the CDR3 DNA reads TGTGCCAGCAGTTCTAGCGGGAGTCTACTCGTAGAGACCCAGTACTTC.

The J gene is TRBJ2-7, the V gene TRBV10-3; 8 bases fit TRBD2. V shed 6 bases, J shed 4 bases, and the junction held 5 bases outside the gene matches. Germline V gene lookup returns CDR1 ENHRY and CDR2 SYGVKD. This CDR3 spans 13 amino acids. The CDR3 DNA reads as TGTGCCATCAGGCGACTAGCGAGATACGAGCAGTACTTC. This encodes CAIRRLARYEQYF.

Remarks on this clonotype: At one end the junction does not follow the germline gene, possibly because of a read error. Here the CDR3 DNA reads TGTGCTAGCAGCTTACGTCCGGACTCTGGAAACACCATATATTTT. It encodes CASSLRPDSGNTIYF. V is TRBV7-7 and J is TRBJ1-3; D is uncertain. Germline V lookup: CDR1 SSHAT, CDR2 FNYEAQ (reference sequence). The CDR3 extends over 15 amino acids.

A note on this clonotype: This CDR3 fails to terminate in the conserved phenylalanine or tryptophan, so it likely reflects a read error. J is TRBJ1-2 and V is TRBV5-4; D call uncertain. CDR1 SGHNT and CDR2 YYREEE come from the germline V gene (reference sequence). The CDR3 consists of 13 residues. V was trimmed by 0 bases and J by 8 bases, leaving 11 bases between them. Here the CDR3 reads CASSLVEQSGYTS. The CDR3 coding sequence is TGTGCCAGCAGCTTGGTGGAACAGTCGGGCTACACCTCC.

In regard to this clonotype: Possible read error: a much larger clone is one base away. This sequence joins TRBV14 and TRBJ2-7, with 13 bases identical to TRBD2. The junction had 9 bases not matched to a gene; V was cut back by 3 bases and J by 4 bases. The germline gives CDR1 SGHDN, CDR2 FVKESK. This CDR3 contains 17 residues. The CDR3 DNA follows: TGTGCCAGCAGCCATCCCACCGGGACTAGCGGGAAATACGAGCAGTACTTC. It specifies CASSHPTGTSGKYEQYF. Full variable domain (missing parts from reference TRBV14 and TRBJ2-7): EAGVTQFPSHSVIEKGQTVTLRCDPISGHDNLYWYRRVMGKEIKFLLHFVKESKQDESGMPNNRFLAERTGGTYSTLKVQPAELEDSGVYFCASSHPTGTSGKYEQYFGPGTRLTVT.

This chain links TRBV25-1 with TRBJ2-7, with 8 nucleotides matching TRBD2. The CDR3 runs 18 residues. CDR1 is MGHDK and CDR2 is SYGVNS in the germline V gene. V shed 4 bases and J 7 bases; nucleotides not matched to a gene: 21. In DNA, the CDR3 is TGTGCCAGCAGTGCGAGCGGGAGTGCTTATGAGACCTCCTTGGAGCAGTACTTC. Amino acid sequence: CASSASGSAYETSLEQYF.

The J gene is TRBJ2-5, the V gene TRBV11-1; 11 nucleotides match TRBD1. From germline, CDR1 is SGHAT and CDR2 FQDESV (reference sequence). V gave up 6 bases and J gave up 1 base; unmatched junction bases: 13. The CDR3 contains 18 residues. The CDR3 sequence is CASRPTGTGGGGQETQYF. In nucleotides, the CDR3 is TGTGCCAGCAGGCCAACCGGGACAGGGGGGGGGGGCCAAGAGACCCAGTACTTC. Supplemented by reference TRBV11-1 and TRBJ2-5, the full variable domain reads EAEVAQSPRYKITEKSQAVAFWCDPISGHATLYWYRQILGQGPELLVQFQDESVVDDSQLPKDRFSAERLKGVDSTLKIQPAELGDSAMYLCASRPTGTGGGGQETQYFGPGTRLLVL.

This clonotype was found a few times. The chain couples TRBV15 to TRBJ2-7; 10 positions match TRBD1. The CDR3 has 16 amino acids. V lost 0 bases to trimming and J lost 4 bases; unmatched junction nucleotides: 6. Germline V gene data show CDR1 as LNHNV and CDR2 as YYDKDF (reference sequence). The CDR3 DNA reads as TGTGCCACCAGCAGAGACGAGGGACAGGGGTGGTACGAGCAGTACTTC. Protein sequence: CATSRDEGQGWYEQYF.

This clonotype was seen a handful of times. The chain has TRBV12-3 or TRBV12-4 and TRBJ1-2, with D possibly matching TRBD1 (5 bases). CDR3 size: 12 residues. The ends were cut back, 5 bases at V and 11 bases at J, with 15 bases in the middle. The CDR3 bases are TGTGCCAGCAGTCCCAGGAGGGGAGTTTACACCTTC. Translating it yields CASSPRRGVYTF.

As regards this clonotype: At one end the junction does not follow the germline gene, possibly because of a read error. The rearrangement uses TRBV5-1 and TRBJ2-3; TRBD1 or TRBD2 may be the D gene (5 bases each). The CDR3 totals 15 residues. Looked up from germline, CDR1 is SGHRS and CDR2 is YFSETQ. This CDR3 reads CASSLVGTPGDTRYF. The CDR3, as DNA: TGTGCCAGCAGCTTAGTTGGGACCCCTGGGGATACGCGGTATTTT.

This clonotype was seen a few times. The J gene is TRBJ2-7, the V gene TRBV6-2 or TRBV6-3; D tentatively reads TRBD1 or TRBD2 (6 bases each). The CDR3 consists of 15 residues. V was pared by 8 bases and J by 2 bases, with 19 bases between. The germline CDR1 and CDR2 sequences are MNHEY and SVGEGT. CDR3 sequence (DNA): TGTGCCAGCGCGAGGGGGGACATTGGAACCTACGAGCAGTACTTC. It translates to CASARGDIGTYEQYF.

The chain joins TRBV18 to TRBJ1-6; possible D gene TRBD1, 6 bases. The germline gives CDR1 KGHSH, CDR2 LQKENI. The ends were cut back, 4 bases at V and 8 bases at J, with 12 bases in the middle. The CDR3 totals 14 residues. The CDR3 nucleotides read TGTGCCAGCTCACTAACAGGGAAGGATTCACCCCTCCACTTT. Translation: CASSLTGKDSPLHF.

The chain employs TRBV11-2 and TRBJ1-2, with 7 bases identical to TRBD1. V was clipped by 6 bases and J by 6 bases; unmatched bases: 7. CDR1 SGHAT and CDR2 FQNNGV come from the germline V gene. The CDR3 runs to 13 residues. CDR3 residues: CASSQQGLNGYTF. DNA for the CDR3: TGTGCCAGCAGTCAACAGGGGTTGAATGGCTACACCTTC.